Following are 10 T cell receptor beta chains from one sample sequenced in a study of memory CD4+ T cells and cytomegalovirus serostatus (dated by TCRdb to the late 2010s). Libraries were prepared through the immunoSEQ multiplex PCR assay. TCRdb mirrors the immuneACCESS table, restricted to in-frame sequences. Some clones are absent from its copies; in checked studies, under half trace to an unresolved V gene, and the reason for the others is unknown. The sample table records around 50,000 clones; around 80% of these occur just once. The leading ten clones occupy more than 1% of the sample. Single viable CD3+CD4+CD8-CD45RO+ cells were sorted as memory CD4+ T cells on a FACSAria II. The sequenced sample consisted of memory CD4+ T cells from blood. The origin of the receptors is an adult in good health and CMV-seronegative.

This chain joins TRBV14 and TRBJ2-3; D remains unclear. Trimming stripped 0 bases from V and 0 bases from J, with 10 bases between. This CDR3 has 16 residues. From germline, CDR1 is SGHDN and CDR2 FVKESK. CDR3 amino acids: CASSQDLGTSTDTQYF. CDR3 nucleotides: TGTGCCAGCAGCCAAGATCTAGGTACTAGCACAGATACGCAGTATTTT.

This clone was counted ten times or more. The chain is built from TRBV6-5 and TRBJ2-7, with 8 bases lining up with TRBD2. CDR3 length equals 14 residues. Germline-derived CDR1 and CDR2 are MNHEY and SVGAGI. The V and J ends lost 7 bases and 9 bases, in that order; junction bases with no gene match: 14. This CDR3 reads CASTPGAGVQGQYF. The CDR3 DNA reads as TGTGCCAGCACCCCAGGAGCGGGAGTTCAAGGGCAGTACTTC.

About this clone: At one of its ends the junction is not consistent with the germline gene, which may arise from a read error. The chain links TRBV5-6 to TRBJ2-7; D is possibly TRBD2 (8 bases). Germline-derived CDR1 and CDR2 are SGHDT and YYEEEE. The CDR3 has 14 residues. The CDR3 here is CASSFGQAATGGHF. DNA of the CDR3: TGTGCCAGCAGCTTCGGACAGGCTGCCACGGGAGGGCACTTC.

The V call is TRBV7-3, the J call TRBJ2-3; TRBD1 matches at 7 bases. V lost 0 bases and J lost 4; bases outside the gene matches: 1. CDR1 is SGHTA, CDR2 FQGTGA, per germline. The CDR3 spans 14 residues. This CDR3 is CASSLTGGSDTQYF. The CDR3 nucleotides read TGTGCCAGCAGCTTAACAGGGGGCTCAGATACGCAGTATTTT.

This clone was found a few times. This sequence joins TRBV5-1 and TRBJ1-1; 7 positions match TRBD1. The germline V gene has CDR1 SGHRS and CDR2 YFSETQ. V trimming: 4 bases; J trimming: 1 base; junction bases outside the gene matches: 4. The CDR3 length is 14 residues. CDR3 in amino acids: CASSKGQTNTEAFF. In DNA form, the CDR3 reads TGCGCCAGCAGCAAGGGACAGACGAACACTGAAGCTTTCTTT.

V usage is TRBV12-5 and J usage is TRBJ1-1, with D possibly matching TRBD1 (5 bases). CDR1 is LGHNT and CDR2 is FRNRAP in the germline V gene. The CDR3 has 14 residues. Trimming shortened V by 2 bases and J by 4 bases, and 11 bases separated the two germline ends. The CDR3 sequence: CASGLTGGVTEAFF. CDR3 coding DNA: TGTGCTAGTGGTTTGACGGGAGGGGTCACTGAAGCTTTCTTT.

This chain joins TRBV9 and TRBJ2-3; D not certain. V was clipped by 1 base and J by 4 bases, with 4 bases between them. CDR1 is SGDLS, CDR2 YYNGEE, per germline. The CDR3 spans 12 residues. As DNA, the CDR3 is TGTGCCAGCAGCGTAAGTGCAGATACGCAGTATTTT. Residues: CASSVSADTQYF.

The V gene is TRBV7-8, the J gene TRBJ1-6; D remains ambiguous. V was shortened by 3 bases and J by 2 bases, with 8 bases between the two germline ends. The germline CDR1 and CDR2 sequences are SGHVS and FQNEAQ. This CDR3 region has 15 residues. The CDR3 coding sequence is TGTGCCAGCAGCTTCCGCGCCCCCTATAATTCACCCCTCCACTTT. Translation gives CASSFRAPYNSPLHF.

The rearrangement joins TRBV28 to TRBJ1-5, with 10 bases matching TRBD1. The CDR3 loop spans 20 amino acids. J lost 4 bases, V lost 3 bases, and 18 bases had no gene match. Per the germline V gene, CDR1 is MDHEN and CDR2 is SYDVKM. CDR3 coding DNA: TGTGCCAGCAGTTTCCCCTTTGACGGGACAGGGGCGATATGGAATCAGCCCCAGCATTTT. Translation: CASSFPFDGTGAIWNQPQHF.

V and J are TRBV28 and TRBJ1-6; D is perhaps TRBD1 (5 bases). Germline V gives CDR1 MDHEN, CDR2 SYDVKM. The CDR3 loop spans 14 amino acids. Trimming removed 3 bases at V and 12 bases at J, with 15 bases between. CDR3 in DNA: TGTGCCAGCAGTTTCCGGGGACGACTGGAACCCCTCCACTTT. Translated: CASSFRGRLEPLHF. Full variable domain (remainder filled in from reference TRBV28 and TRBJ1-6): DVKVTQSSRYLVKRTGEKVFLECVQDMDHENMFWYRQDPGLGLRLIYFSYDVKMKEKGDIPEGYSVSREKKERFSLILESASTNQTSMYLCASSFRGRLEPLHFGNGTRLTVT.